Sequencing of this TCR beta chain was carried out in a study of CD8+ T cells in alopecia areata. Study-level points and caveats: Normal skin's resident alphabeta T cells are sequenced alongside lesional scalp T cells.

The authors extracted RNA and reverse transcribed it into cDNA as the sequencing template. This table comes from immunoSEQ multiplex PCR, and its TCRdb copy is limited to in-frame clones, with some not included. The table has about 170,000 clones, about 70% seen once. Remarks on this clone: Its antigen is unidentified.

Trimming left V 2 bases short and J 2 bases short, with 9 bases between. The germline gives CDR1 MNHEY, CDR2 SVGAGI. The CDR3 has 14 residues. This chain joins TRBV6-5 and TRBJ2-5, with D perhaps given as TRBD1 or TRBD2 (5 bases each). Sample: CD8+ T cells sorted from blood, taken at week 0. This TCR derives from a human donor with alopecia areata. This chain's CDR3 is CASSYTGTQETQYF. The DNA of the CDR3 is TGTGCCAGCAGTTACACCGGGACGCAAGAGACCCAGTACTTC.